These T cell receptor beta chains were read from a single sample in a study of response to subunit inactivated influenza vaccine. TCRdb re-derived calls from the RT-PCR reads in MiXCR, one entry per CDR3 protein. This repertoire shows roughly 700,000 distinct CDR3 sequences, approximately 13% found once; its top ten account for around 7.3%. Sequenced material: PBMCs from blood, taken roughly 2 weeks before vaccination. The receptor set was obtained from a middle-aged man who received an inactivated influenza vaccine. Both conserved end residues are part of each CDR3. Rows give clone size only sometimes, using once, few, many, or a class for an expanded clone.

CDR3aa: CATSSTSGRVYEQYF
abundance: -
v_gene: TRBV24-1
j_gene: TRBJ2-7

CDR3aa: CASSQVTSGAVSVF
abundance: -
v_gene: TRBV4-1
j_gene: TRBJ2-1

CDR3aa: CSASGTSGRDLYEQYF
abundance: -
v_gene: TRBV20-1
j_gene: TRBJ2-7

CDR3aa: CASSPEVYGYTF
abundance: few
v_gene: TRBV7-2
j_gene: TRBJ1-2

CDR3aa: CASSFSSGRALEQFF
abundance: few
v_gene: TRBV5-5
j_gene: TRBJ2-1

CDR3aa: CASSFYQGEIQYF
abundance: -
v_gene: TRBV11-2
j_gene: TRBJ2-5

CDR3aa: CASSLAGAGGQTQYF
abundance: many
v_gene: TRBV7-2
j_gene: TRBJ2-5

CDR3aa: CASSQVGGHEQYF
abundance: -
v_gene: TRBV3-1
j_gene: TRBJ2-7

CDR3aa: CASSFDRLNSPLHF
abundance: few
v_gene: TRBV5-1
j_gene: TRBJ1-6

CDR3aa: CASSYRTSGTAYNEQFF
abundance: -
v_gene: TRBV6-2/TRBV6-3
j_gene: TRBJ2-1

CDR3aa: CASSVTGTGVRETQYF
abundance: many
v_gene: TRBV7-2
j_gene: TRBJ2-5

CDR3aa: CASSEMLINYGYTF
abundance: few
v_gene: TRBV6-1
j_gene: TRBJ1-2

CDR3aa: CASSSYRLAGAGEQFF
abundance: few
v_gene: TRBV7-2
j_gene: TRBJ2-1

CDR3aa: CASTLTGIAGYTF
abundance: few
v_gene: TRBV12-3/TRBV12-4
j_gene: TRBJ1-2

CDR3aa: CASSPGAQTHDTQYF
abundance: many
v_gene: TRBV5-1
j_gene: TRBJ2-3

CDR3aa: CSAGTSGGSVGNIQYF
abundance: -
v_gene: TRBV20-1
j_gene: TRBJ2-4

CDR3aa: CASSPQGDPKNIQYF
abundance: few
v_gene: TRBV18
j_gene: TRBJ2-4

CDR3aa: CASSWTGERTEAFF
abundance: -
v_gene: TRBV19
j_gene: TRBJ1-1

CDR3aa: CSAYSDSSYEQYF
abundance: many
v_gene: TRBV20-1
j_gene: TRBJ2-7